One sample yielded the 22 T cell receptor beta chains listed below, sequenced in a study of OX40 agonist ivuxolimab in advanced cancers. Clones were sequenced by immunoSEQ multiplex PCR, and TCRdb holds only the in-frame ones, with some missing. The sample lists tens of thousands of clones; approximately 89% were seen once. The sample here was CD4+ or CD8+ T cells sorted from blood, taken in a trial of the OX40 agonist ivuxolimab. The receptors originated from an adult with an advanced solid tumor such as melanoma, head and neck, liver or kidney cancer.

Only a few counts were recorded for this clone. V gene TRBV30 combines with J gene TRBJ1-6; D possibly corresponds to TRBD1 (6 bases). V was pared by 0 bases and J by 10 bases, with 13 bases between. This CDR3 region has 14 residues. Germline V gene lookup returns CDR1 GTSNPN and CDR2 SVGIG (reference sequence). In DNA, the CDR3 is TGTGCCTGGAGTGTGGAACAGGGCGGCTCACCCCTCCACTTT. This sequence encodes CAWSVEQGGSPLHF.

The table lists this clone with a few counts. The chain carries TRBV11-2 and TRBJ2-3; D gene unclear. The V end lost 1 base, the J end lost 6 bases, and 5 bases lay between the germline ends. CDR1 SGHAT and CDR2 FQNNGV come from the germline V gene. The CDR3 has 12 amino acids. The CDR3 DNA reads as TGTGCCAGCAGCTTAGGGTATGATACGCAGTATTTT. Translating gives CASSLGYDTQYF.

CDR3 amino acids: CASSPRDLTDTQYF. The CDR3 region has the DNA TGCGCCAGCAGCCCCCGGGACTTGACAGATACGCAGTATTTT. This rearrangement joins TRBV5-1 to TRBJ2-3; tentatively, D is TRBD2 (6 bases). The germline gives CDR1 SGHRS, CDR2 YFSETQ. CDR3 length: 14 residues. V was clipped by 4 bases and J by 3 bases, with 12 bases between them.

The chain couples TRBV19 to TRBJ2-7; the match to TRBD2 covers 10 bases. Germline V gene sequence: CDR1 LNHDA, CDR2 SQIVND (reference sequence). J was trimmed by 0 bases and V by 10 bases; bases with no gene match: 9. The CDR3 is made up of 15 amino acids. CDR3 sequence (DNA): TGTGCCACCCGACGGCTAGCGGGGGACTCCTACGAGCAGTACTTC. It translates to CATRRLAGDSYEQYF.

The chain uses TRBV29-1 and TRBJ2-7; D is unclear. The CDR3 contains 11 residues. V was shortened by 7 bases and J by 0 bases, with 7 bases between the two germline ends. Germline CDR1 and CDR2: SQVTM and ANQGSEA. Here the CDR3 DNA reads TGCAGCGCATACAACTCCTACGAGCAGTACTTC. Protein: CSAYNSYEQYF.

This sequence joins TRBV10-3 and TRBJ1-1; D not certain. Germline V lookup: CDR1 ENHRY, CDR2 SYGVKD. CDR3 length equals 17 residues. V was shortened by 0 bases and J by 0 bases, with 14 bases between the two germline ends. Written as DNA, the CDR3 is TGTGCCATCAGTGAGTCCGGCGGTCTGGGAATGAACACTGAAGCTTTCTTT. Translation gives CAISESGGLGMNTEAFF.

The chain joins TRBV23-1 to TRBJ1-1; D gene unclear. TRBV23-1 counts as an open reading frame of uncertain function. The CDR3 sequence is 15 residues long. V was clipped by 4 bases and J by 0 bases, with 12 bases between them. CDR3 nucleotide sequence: TGCGCCAGCAGTCTAATCCATCGGATGAACACTGAAGCTTTCTTT. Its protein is CASSLIHRMNTEAFF.

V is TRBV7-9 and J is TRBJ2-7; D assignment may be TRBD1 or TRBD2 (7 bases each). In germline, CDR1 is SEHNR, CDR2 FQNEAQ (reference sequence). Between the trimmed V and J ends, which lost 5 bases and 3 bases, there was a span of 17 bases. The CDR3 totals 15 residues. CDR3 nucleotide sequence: TGTGCCAGCAGCACGTCGACAGGGAGGGACTACGAGCAGTACTTC. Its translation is CASSTSTGRDYEQYF.

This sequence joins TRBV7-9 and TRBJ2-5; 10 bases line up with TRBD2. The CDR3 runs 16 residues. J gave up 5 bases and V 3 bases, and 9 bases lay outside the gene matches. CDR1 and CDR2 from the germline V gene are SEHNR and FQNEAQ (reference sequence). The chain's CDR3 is CASSFLLAGAGETQYF. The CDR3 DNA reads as TGTGCCAGCAGCTTTCTCCTAGCGGGAGCCGGTGAGACCCAGTACTTC.

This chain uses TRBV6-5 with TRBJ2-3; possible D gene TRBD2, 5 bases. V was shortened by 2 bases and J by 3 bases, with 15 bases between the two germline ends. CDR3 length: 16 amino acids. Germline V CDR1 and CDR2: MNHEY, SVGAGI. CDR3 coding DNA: TGTGCCAGCAGTTACGACCTAGCTGCGCCTACAGATACGCAGTATTTT. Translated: CASSYDLAAPTDTQYF.

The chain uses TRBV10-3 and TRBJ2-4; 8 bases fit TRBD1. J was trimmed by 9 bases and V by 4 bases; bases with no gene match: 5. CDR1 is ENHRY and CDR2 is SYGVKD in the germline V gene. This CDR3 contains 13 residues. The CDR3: CAISGDRNGIQYF. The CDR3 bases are TGTGCCATCAGTGGGGACAGGAACGGCATTCAGTACTTC.

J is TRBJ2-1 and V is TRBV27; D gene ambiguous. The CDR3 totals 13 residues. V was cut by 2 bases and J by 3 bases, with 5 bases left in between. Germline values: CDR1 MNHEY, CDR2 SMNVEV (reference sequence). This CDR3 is CASSLEGYNEQFF. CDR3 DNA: TGTGCCAGCAGTTTAGAAGGCTACAATGAGCAGTTCTTC.

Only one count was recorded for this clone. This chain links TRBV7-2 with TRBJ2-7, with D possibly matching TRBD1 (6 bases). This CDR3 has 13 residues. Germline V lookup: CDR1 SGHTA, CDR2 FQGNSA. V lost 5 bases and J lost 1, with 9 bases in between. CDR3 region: CASSPGQSYEQYF. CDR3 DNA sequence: TGTGCCAGCAGCCCCGGACAGTCCTACGAGCAGTACTTC.

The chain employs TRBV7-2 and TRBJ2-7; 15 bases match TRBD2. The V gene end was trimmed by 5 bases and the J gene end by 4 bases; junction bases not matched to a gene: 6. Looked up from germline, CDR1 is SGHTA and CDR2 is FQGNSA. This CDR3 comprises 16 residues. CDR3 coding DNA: TGTGCCAGCAGCCCGGGACTAGCGGGGGGTTATTACGAGCAGTACTTC. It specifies CASSPGLAGGYYEQYF.

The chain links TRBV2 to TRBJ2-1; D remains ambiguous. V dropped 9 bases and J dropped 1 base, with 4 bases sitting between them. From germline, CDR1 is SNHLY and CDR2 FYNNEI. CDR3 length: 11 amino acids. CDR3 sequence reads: CASRSYNEQFF. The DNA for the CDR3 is TGTGCCAGTAGGTCCTACAATGAGCAGTTCTTC.

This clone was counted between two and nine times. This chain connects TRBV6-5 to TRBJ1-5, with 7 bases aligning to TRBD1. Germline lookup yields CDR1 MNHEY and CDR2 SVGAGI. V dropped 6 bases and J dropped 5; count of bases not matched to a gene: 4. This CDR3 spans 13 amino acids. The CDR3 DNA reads TGTGCCAGCAGACAAGGACAGGATCAGCCCCAGCATTTT. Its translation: CASRQGQDQPQHF.

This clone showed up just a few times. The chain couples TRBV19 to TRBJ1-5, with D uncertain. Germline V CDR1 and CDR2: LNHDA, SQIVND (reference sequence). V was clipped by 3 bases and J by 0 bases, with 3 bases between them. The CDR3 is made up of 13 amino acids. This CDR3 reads CASSMTSNQPQHF. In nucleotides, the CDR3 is TGTGCCAGTAGTATGACTAGCAATCAGCCCCAGCATTTT.

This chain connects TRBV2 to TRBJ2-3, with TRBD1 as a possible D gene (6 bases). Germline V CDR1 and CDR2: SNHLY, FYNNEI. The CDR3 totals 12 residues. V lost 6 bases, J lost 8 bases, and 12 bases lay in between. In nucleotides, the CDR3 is TGTGCCAGCAGGAGTGAGGGGGTTACGCAGTATTTT. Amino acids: CASRSEGVTQYF.

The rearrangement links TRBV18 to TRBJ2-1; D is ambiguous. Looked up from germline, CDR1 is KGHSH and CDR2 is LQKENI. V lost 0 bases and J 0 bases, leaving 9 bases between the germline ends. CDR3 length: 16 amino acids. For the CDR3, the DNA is TGTGCCAGCTCACCACCCTTTCTTTTCTCCTACAATGAGCAGTTCTTC. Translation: CASSPPFLFSYNEQFF.

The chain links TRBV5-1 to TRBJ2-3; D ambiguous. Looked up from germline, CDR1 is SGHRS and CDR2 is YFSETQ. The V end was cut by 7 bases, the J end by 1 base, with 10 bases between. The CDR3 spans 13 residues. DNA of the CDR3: TGCGCCAGCGTATCCCCCGGCACAGATACGCAGTATTTT. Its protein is CASVSPGTDTQYF.

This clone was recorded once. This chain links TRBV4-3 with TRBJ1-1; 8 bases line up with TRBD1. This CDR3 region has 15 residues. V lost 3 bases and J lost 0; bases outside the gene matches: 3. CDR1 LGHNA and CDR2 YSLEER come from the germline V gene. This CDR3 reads CASSQQQGVNTEAFF. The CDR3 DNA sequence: TGCGCCAGCAGCCAGCAACAGGGGGTGAACACTGAAGCTTTCTTT.

Here the CDR3 DNA reads TGTGCCAGCAGCTTGGTGGTACAGGGGCCCTCCTCAATGAACACTGAAGCTTTCTTT. Translated, it gives CASSLVVQGPSSMNTEAFF. This chain connects TRBV5-6 to TRBJ1-1; 7 bases fit TRBD1. The CDR3 runs to 19 residues. Germline V gene sequence: CDR1 SGHDT, CDR2 YYEEEE. V was pared by 0 bases and J by 0 bases, with 14 bases of the junction left unmatched.